The sequence of this TCR beta chain was determined in a study of technical replicates of blood from a few donors (dated by TCRdb to the late 2010s). Notes on this clone: No cognate antigen has been identified for it. Per-nucleotide qualities are absent, and no much larger clonotype sits a single base away.

Libraries were constructed by the immunoSEQ multiplex PCR assay. Sourced from immuneACCESS, this table was stored by TCRdb with only in-frame sequences that have V and J called. A share of the clones is absent; for the studies checked, an unresolved V gene accounts for under half, and the remainder has no known explanation. A total of approximately 70,000 clones appear in this sample, about 92% of them only once. The ten largest account for 0.42% of the sample. The CDR3 spans 14 residues, from the cysteine through the phenylalanine. The sequence is cut down to CDR3 DNA, 42 bases in frame from base 1. CDR1 and CDR2, per the germline V gene, are KGHSH and LQKENI. V is trimmed back by 3 bases and J by 2 bases, and the junction contains 2 bases that no gene match accounts for.

The clonotype was recovered from a human donor in good health. Sequencing input: T cells isolated from PBMCs. The chain links TRBV18 with TRBJ2-5; 8 bases in the junction line up with TRBD1. The CDR3 is CASSPHRGQETQYF. The DNA sequence is TGTGCCAGCTCACCCCACAGGGGGCAAGAGACCCAGTACTTC.